This is a list of T cell receptor beta chains from one sample in a study of beta chain features in type 1 diabetes. Only in-frame clones appear in the TCRdb table, and some are missing; sequencing was by immunoSEQ multiplex PCR. The table includes about 350,000 clones, less than 20% detected once. Sequencing was done on a sample of naive CD4+ T cells from blood. Receptor source: a woman aged 18-29 years in good health. CDR3s include the opening cysteine and the closing phenylalanine or tryptophan. A D gene is named only where the DNA matches it firmly. Expanded clones get a size class; other rows say once, few or many, or leave the size out.

J: TRBJ2-1
V: TRBV7-6
D: .
size: .
DNA: TGTGCCAGCAGCTTATCACCCACTGGGCAGTTCTTC
CDR3: CASSLSPTGQFF

J: TRBJ2-5
V: TRBV5-4
D: .
size: .
DNA: TGTGCCAGCACCCCGGGAGGGGGCAGGCGAGAGACCCAGTACTTC
CDR3: CASTPGGGRRETQYF

J: TRBJ1-1
V: TRBV30
D: .
size: .
DNA: TGTGCCTGGAGCCCCGGGGGTCACTACACTGAAGCTTTCTTT
CDR3: CAWSPGGHYTEAFF

J: TRBJ2-1
V: TRBV30
D: TRBD2
size: .
DNA: TGTGCCTGGAGTGTATCAACGGGAGGGTGGGCGAGCTCCTACAATGAGCAGTTCTTC
CDR3: CAWSVSTGGWASSYNEQFF

J: TRBJ2-4
V: TRBV7-2
D: .
size: .
DNA: TGTGCCAGCAGTTTCGGACTCAAGGGAAACATTCAGTACTTC
CDR3: CASSFGLKGNIQYF

J: TRBJ1-1
V: TRBV18
D: .
size: .
DNA: TGTGCCAGCTCACCACAGGGGCTGAACACTGAAGCTTTCTTT
CDR3: CASSPQGLNTEAFF

J: TRBJ1-5
V: TRBV30
D: .
size: .
DNA: TGTGCCTGGAGCAGGAAAGCGGATCAGCCCCAGCATTTT
CDR3: CAWSRKADQPQHF

J: TRBJ1-1
V: TRBV4-1
D: .
size: few
DNA: TGCGCCAGCAGTCTTATTCGGGGAAGTGAAGCTTTCTTT
CDR3: CASSLIRGSEAFF

J: TRBJ2-3
V: TRBV29-1
D: .
size: .
DNA: TGCAGCGTTGCCTTTATACGGGATACGCAGTATTTT
CDR3: CSVAFIRDTQYF

J: TRBJ2-1
V: TRBV4-1
D: TRBD2
size: .
DNA: TGCGCCAGCAGCCAGGGACTAGCGGGCCCGCGGAGCTCCTACAATGAGCAGTTCTTC
CDR3: CASSQGLAGPRSSYNEQFF

J: TRBJ1-2
V: TRBV5-4
D: .
size: few
DNA: TGTGCCAGCAGCTTCCCAAACAGGGAACTCTATGGCTACACCTTC
CDR3: CASSFPNRELYGYTF

J: TRBJ1-2
V: TRBV5-4
D: .
size: few
DNA: TGTGCCAGCAGCTTGTTCGGGGACTCCTATGGCTACACCTTC
CDR3: CASSLFGDSYGYTF

J: TRBJ2-5
V: TRBV30
D: .
size: .
DNA: TGTGCCTGGGCTTTTGATGAGGCGACCCAGTACTTC
CDR3: CAWAFDEATQYF

J: TRBJ2-1
V: TRBV30
D: TRBD2
size: few
DNA: TGTGCCTGGGGGTGGGGGACTAGCGGGGGTAGCTCCTACAATGAGCAGTTCTTC
CDR3: CAWGWGTSGGSSYNEQFF

J: TRBJ2-4
V: TRBV19
D: TRBD1
size: .
DNA: TGTGCCAGTAGTATAGGAACAGGGGACATTCAGTACTTC
CDR3: CASSIGTGDIQYF

J: TRBJ1-4
V: TRBV9
D: TRBD1
size: .
DNA: TGTGCCAGCAGCGAGGGACAGGGAGAAAAACTGTTTTTT
CDR3: CASSEGQGEKLFF

J: TRBJ2-1
V: TRBV7-9
D: .
size: few
DNA: TGTGCCAGCAGCTCGGGTAGGAATGAGCAGTTCTTC
CDR3: CASSSGRNEQFF

J: TRBJ2-7
V: TRBV7-2
D: TRBD2
size: .
DNA: TGTGCCAGCCATCAAGCAAGCGGGGGGTCCTACGAGCAGTACTTC
CDR3: CASHQASGGSYEQYF

J: TRBJ1-1
V: TRBV30
D: TRBD1
size: once
DNA: TGTGCCCGATTAGGGGGGACAGGGAACACTGAAGCTTTCTTT
CDR3: CARLGGTGNTEAFF

J: TRBJ2-4
V: TRBV6-5
D: .
size: .
DNA: TGTGCCAGCAGTTACTCGATCGGTCTAGCCAAAAACATTCAGTACTTC
CDR3: CASSYSIGLAKNIQYF

J: TRBJ1-1
V: TRBV7-9
D: .
size: .
DNA: TGTGCCAGCAGCTTATTATCTTCGGGTAACACTGAAGCTTTCTTT
CDR3: CASSLLSSGNTEAFF

J: TRBJ2-2
V: TRBV7-9
D: .
size: few
DNA: TGTGCCAGCAGCTTTAACGTCGCGGGTTCGCCCGGGGAGCTGTTTTTT
CDR3: CASSFNVAGSPGELFF

J: TRBJ2-7
V: TRBV6-6
D: TRBD1
size: .
DNA: TGTGCCAGCAGGCCCCCGGACAGGGGTGGCTACGAGCAGTACTTC
CDR3: CASRPPDRGGYEQYF

J: TRBJ2-3
V: TRBV7-9
D: .
size: .
DNA: TGTGCCAGCAGCGCGTGGCAGGGTGTGTATTTT
CDR3: CASSAWQGVYF

J: TRBJ1-1
V: TRBV4-1
D: TRBD1
size: .
DNA: TGCGCCAGCAGCCAAGGACAGGGGGCCTACACTGAAGCTTTCTTT
CDR3: CASSQGQGAYTEAFF

J: TRBJ1-1
V: TRBV30
D: .
size: .
DNA: TGTGCCTGGAGCCGGGGGGAATCTGAAGCTTTCTTT
CDR3: CAWSRGESEAFF

J: TRBJ1-2
V: TRBV18
D: .
size: .
DNA: TGTGCCAGCTCACCAAGGCAGGCAGCTAACTATGGCTACACCTTC
CDR3: CASSPRQAANYGYTF

J: TRBJ2-5
V: TRBV4-1
D: TRBD2
size: .
DNA: TGCGCCAGCAGCCAACTGGGACTAGCGTTAGAGACCCAGTACTTC
CDR3: CASSQLGLALETQYF

J: TRBJ2-1
V: TRBV2
D: .
size: .
DNA: TGTGCCAGCAAGCAGGGTGGCGATGAGCAGTTCTTC
CDR3: CASKQGGDEQFF

J: TRBJ2-5
V: TRBV18
D: TRBD2
size: .
DNA: TGTGCCAGCTCACAGACTAGCGAGGAGACCCAGTACTTC
CDR3: CASSQTSEETQYF

J: TRBJ2-2
V: TRBV19
D: TRBD1
size: few
DNA: TGTGCCAGTAGACCGGGACAGGGTATCACCGGGGAGCTGTTTTTT
CDR3: CASRPGQGITGELFF

J: TRBJ2-3
V: TRBV10-3
D: .
size: .
DNA: TGTGCCATCAGTGATGGCAGGGTGGCAGATACGCAGTATTTT
CDR3: CAISDGRVADTQYF

J: TRBJ2-1
V: TRBV4-1
D: .
size: once
DNA: TGCGCCAGCAGCCAAAACGGGGGACTCCCCTACAATGAGCAGTTCTTC
CDR3: CASSQNGGLPYNEQFF

J: TRBJ1-1
V: TRBV12-5
D: TRBD1
size: few
DNA: TGTGCTAGTGGTAACAGGGGGCCTGAAGCTTTCTTT
CDR3: CASGNRGPEAFF

J: TRBJ1-1
V: TRBV6-5
D: .
size: few
DNA: TGTGCCAGCAGTTACCCCAAGGGGGAAGCTTTCTTT
CDR3: CASSYPKGEAFF

J: TRBJ1-2
V: TRBV7-2
D: TRBD1
size: few
DNA: TGTGCCAGCAGCACGAGACAGGGGAGCGGCTACACCTTC
CDR3: CASSTRQGSGYTF